The 30 T cell receptor beta chains in this list originate from one sample, sequenced in a study of T cells in Graves' hyperthyroidism and ophthalmopathy. The TCR beta CDR3 regions underwent amplification using RNA transcripts as the source. The HTBI primer set was used in a first-round RT-PCR of the TCR CDR3. TCRdb re-analysed the multiplex PCR reads in MiXCR, keeping a single row per CDR3 protein. The sample shows approximately 400,000 distinct CDR3 sequences, approximately 15% of them seen only once. The material sequenced was blood. Receptor source: a woman under 30 with Graves' hyperthyroidism.

This clonotype was detected ten times or more. The chain uses TRBV28 and TRBJ2-3; weak D call: TRBD1 (6 bases). The ends were cut back, 6 bases at V and 3 bases at J, with 16 bases in the middle. The CDR3 runs 15 residues. Per the germline V gene, CDR1 is MDHEN and CDR2 is SYDVKM. CDR3 coding DNA: TGTGCCAGCAGCCCCGGGACACGGAATACAGATACGCAGTATTTT. Translated, it gives CASSPGTRNTDTQYF.

There are many counts of this clonotype. The rearrangement uses TRBV28 and TRBJ2-3, with D possibly TRBD2 on 7 matching bases. The CDR3 covers 14 residues. From germline, CDR1 is MDHEN and CDR2 SYDVKM. V gave up 8 bases and J gave up 0 bases, with 12 bases separating them. CDR3 sequence reads: CASLGGPSTDTQYF. DNA for the CDR3: TGTGCCAGCCTCGGGGGGCCAAGCACAGATACGCAGTATTTT.

The table lists this clonotype with many counts. This chain joins TRBV30 and TRBJ1-2, with D possibly matching TRBD1 (5 bases). The CDR3 consists of 11 residues. V shed 4 bases and J shed 13 bases, with 16 bases lying between them. Germline CDR1 reads GTSNPN; CDR2 reads SVGIG (reference sequence). CDR3 nucleotide sequence: TGTGCCTGGACCATACTGGGGGATTCCACCTTC. Translating it yields CAWTILGDSTF.

This clonotype has ten or more counts. The V gene is TRBV7-9, the J gene TRBJ2-5; D gene unclear. V lost 1 base, J lost 0 bases, and 12 bases lay in between. Per the germline V gene, CDR1 is SEHNR and CDR2 is FQNEAQ (reference sequence). This CDR3 has 16 residues. CDR3 sequence reads: CASSLDGTAYQETQYF. The CDR3 bases are TGTGCCAGCAGCTTAGATGGTACTGCCTACCAAGAGACCCAGTACTTC.

The sample holds many counts of this clonotype. The J gene is TRBJ1-2, the V gene TRBV30; D remains unclear. CDR1 and CDR2 (germline): GTSNPN, SVGIG (reference sequence). V gave up 0 bases and J gave up 0 bases, with 5 bases separating them. The CDR3 contains 13 residues. The DNA of the CDR3 is TGTGCCTGGAGTGTTACAACTAACTATGGCTACACCTTC. The encoded protein is CAWSVTTNYGYTF. The variable domain in full, with the rest retrieved from reference TRBV30 and TRBJ1-2, is SQTIHQWPATLVQPVGSPLSLECTVEGTSNPNLYWYRQAAGRGLQLLFYSVGIGQISSEVPQNLSASRPQDRQFILSSKKLLLSDSGFYLCAWSVTTNYGYTFGSGTRLTVV.

This clonotype was counted many times. The V and J genes are TRBV5-5 and TRBJ2-2, with unresolved D. Trimming removed 4 bases from V and 2 bases from J, with 15 bases in between. From germline, CDR1 is SGHKS and CDR2 YYEKEE (reference sequence). The CDR3 has 16 amino acids. In DNA form, the CDR3 reads TGTGCCAGCAGCCCCCTGGCCATCTCCAACACCGGGGAGCTGTTTTTT. Amino acids: CASSPLAISNTGELFF.

In this sample, this clonotype turned up many times. The V and J genes are TRBV4-1 and TRBJ2-7; weak D call: TRBD1 (6 bases). V lost 0 bases to trimming and J lost 2 bases, with 11 bases between them. This CDR3 is built from 15 residues. CDR1 is MGHRA, CDR2 YSYEKL, per germline. As DNA, the CDR3 is TGCGCCAGCAGCCAAGATACAGGGACGGCCTACGAGCAGTACTTC. Its translation is CASSQDTGTAYEQYF.

The chain uses TRBV11-3 and TRBJ2-1, with D possibly matching TRBD2 (7 bases). Germline V gene lookup returns CDR1 SGHNT and CDR2 YENEEA. V was pared by 3 bases and J by 2 bases, with 14 bases between. The CDR3 runs 16 residues. The CDR3 loop reads CASSLGGGWAYNEQFF. CDR3 DNA: TGTGCCAGCAGCTTGGGGGGGGGCTGGGCCTACAATGAGCAGTTCTTC.

The CDR3 loop is CATKKGIQRIFTGELFF. The CDR3 nucleotides are TGTGCCACCAAAAAGGGGATACAAAGGATATTTACCGGGGAGCTGTTTTTT. This chain uses TRBV6-1 with TRBJ2-2; possible D gene TRBD1, 5 bases. From germline, CDR1 is MNHNS and CDR2 SASEGT. Between the trimmed V and J ends, which lost 10 bases and 5 bases, there was a span of 26 bases. CDR3 length: 17 amino acids.

A few counts support this clonotype. V usage is TRBV28 and J usage is TRBJ1-1; possibly TRBD1 for D (6 bases). Germline V CDR1 and CDR2: MDHEN, SYDVKM. The CDR3 totals 14 residues. Trimming left V 6 bases short and J 4 bases short, with 15 bases between. The CDR3 spells CASSFGGPGTEAFF. CDR3 coding DNA: TGTGCCAGCAGCTTCGGGGGGCCGGGCACTGAAGCTTTCTTT.

This clonotype has only one observation. The V and J genes are TRBV15 and TRBJ1-4; maybe TRBD1 (5 bases). Trimming pared 3 bases from V and 4 bases from J, leaving 12 bases between. The CDR3 loop spans 15 amino acids. Germline values: CDR1 LNHNV, CDR2 YYDKDF (reference sequence). The CDR3, as DNA: TGTGCCACCAGCAGGGGGGGGATAGATAATGAAAAACTGTTTTTT. Its protein is CATSRGGIDNEKLFF. The full variable domain, its missing parts supplied by reference TRBV15 and TRBJ1-4, is DAMVIQNPRYQVTQFGKPVTLSCSQTLNHNVMYWYQQKSSQAPKLLFHYYDKDFNNEADTPDNFQSRRPNTSFCFLDIRSPGLGDTAMYLCATSRGGIDNEKLFFGSGTQLSVL.

This clonotype was seen more than once but under ten times. This sequence joins TRBV7-9 and TRBJ2-3; D unclear. There are 13 residues in the CDR3. With 2 bases removed from V and 4 bases from J, the gap between germline ends came to 7 bases. Germline CDR1 is SEHNR and CDR2 is FQNEAQ (reference sequence). The CDR3 bases are TGTGCCAGCAGCTTACGGGTGCCAGATACGCAGTATTTT. Protein sequence: CASSLRVPDTQYF.

This clonotype was picked up one time. A read error may produce the germline difference seen at one junction end. This chain connects TRBV5-1 to TRBJ2-3, with unresolved D. CDR3 length equals 13 residues. The germline gives CDR1 SGHRS, CDR2 YFSETQ. CDR3 amino acids: CAGSMLGGDAQYF. Written as DNA, the CDR3 is TGCGCCGGCAGCATGCTAGGTGGCGATGCGCAGTATTTT.

This sequence joins TRBV6-1 and TRBJ2-2, with a weak D call TRBD2 (5 bases). This CDR3 region has 13 residues. Trimming stripped 8 bases from V and 0 bases from J, with 7 bases between. Germline CDR1 reads MNHNS; CDR2 reads SASEGT. This CDR3 is CASGGANTGELFF. The CDR3 DNA sequence: TGTGCCAGCGGAGGTGCGAACACCGGGGAGCTGTTTTTT.

This clonotype was seen many times. The V and J genes are TRBV12-3 or TRBV12-4 and TRBJ1-6; D might be TRBD1 (5 bases). Between the trimmed V and J ends, which lost 4 bases and 0 bases, there was a span of 10 bases. The CDR3 extends over 16 amino acids. CDR3 residues: CASSSGPSSYNSPLHF. The CDR3 DNA sequence: TGTGCCAGCAGTTCGGGACCCAGCTCCTATAATTCACCCCTCCACTTT.

There are many counts of this clonotype. The chain has TRBV18 and TRBJ2-7; possible D gene TRBD2, 5 bases. V gave up 3 bases and J gave up 1 base, with 7 bases separating them. The CDR3 has 13 residues. Germline V gene data show CDR1 as KGHSH and CDR2 as LQKENI. Here the CDR3 DNA reads TGTGCCAGCTCACCCGACTATTCCTACGAGCAGTACTTC. Translating gives CASSPDYSYEQYF.

This clonotype was detected many times. The V and J genes are TRBV12-3 or TRBV12-4 and TRBJ2-5, with 7 nucleotides matching TRBD1. Trimming removed 5 bases from V and 1 base from J; junction bases left unmatched: 7. There are 15 residues in the CDR3. The CDR3 bases are TGTGCCAGCAGTGGGACAGAAAATCTCCAAGAGACCCAGTACTTC. Translation: CASSGTENLQETQYF.

In this sample, this clonotype turned up many times. This chain connects TRBV12-3 or TRBV12-4 to TRBJ2-7; TRBD1 matches 9 bases. After removal of 4 bases from V and 0 bases from J, the junction contained 7 bases not matched to a gene. The CDR3 is 16 amino acids. CDR3 sequence: CASSSRTGGGSYEQYF. In DNA, the CDR3 is TGTGCCAGCAGTTCGCGAACAGGGGGCGGCTCCTACGAGCAGTACTTC.

V gene TRBV20-1 combines with J gene TRBJ2-1, with no clear D. In germline, CDR1 is DFQATT, CDR2 SNEGSKA (reference sequence). The CDR3 is 15 amino acids. V was shortened by 4 bases and J by 10 bases, with 23 bases between the two germline ends. The CDR3 nucleotides read TGCAGTGCTACCGGGCCGGGCGGAAGCAATGAGGAGCAGTTCTTC. Its protein product is CSATGPGGSNEEQFF.

Ten or more counts support this clonotype. The chain employs TRBV18 and TRBJ1-2; maybe TRBD1 (5 bases). CDR1 KGHSH and CDR2 LQKENI come from the germline V gene. CDR3 length equals 12 residues. Trimming took 6 bases from V and 7 from J, leaving 12 bases between them. The CDR3 nucleotides are TGTGCCAGCTCCTGGGGGGATCGTGGCTACACCTTC. This encodes CASSWGDRGYTF.

This clonotype has ten or more counts. The chain has TRBV2 and TRBJ1-4; the D is unclear. The CDR3 extends over 12 amino acids. The V gene's germline CDR1 is SNHLY and CDR2 FYNNEI. V lost 4 bases and J lost 8, with 8 bases in between. CDR3 protein: CASSAREEKLFF. CDR3 nucleotides: TGTGCCAGCAGTGCGAGAGAGGAAAAACTGTTTTTT.

Many counts were recorded for this clonotype. The CDR3 here is CASQRDTGELFF. The CDR3 coding sequence is TGTGCCTCCCAACGGGACACCGGGGAGCTGTTTTTT. The chain is built from TRBV12-3 or TRBV12-4 and TRBJ2-2; D gene unclear. The CDR3 covers 12 residues. V gave up 11 bases and J gave up 3 bases, with 10 bases separating them.

This clonotype was seen only once. V gene TRBV7-9 combines with J gene TRBJ2-1, with a weak D call TRBD2 (5 bases). Germline V lookup: CDR1 SEHNR, CDR2 FQNEAQ (reference sequence). The V end was cut by 1 base, the J end by 10 bases, with 14 bases between. This CDR3 has 14 amino acids. CDR3 sequence (DNA): TGTGCCAGCAGCTTAGATCCTAGCCCGTGGGAGCAGTTCTTC. Protein: CASSLDPSPWEQFF.

This clonotype occurred a few times. This rearrangement joins TRBV7-9 to TRBJ1-2, with D maybe TRBD1 (5 bases). The V gene lost 8 bases and the J gene lost 8 bases, with 30 bases spanning the gap. CDR3 length: 17 residues. CDR1 and CDR2 from the germline V gene are SEHNR and FQNEAQ (reference sequence). The CDR3 loop reads CASQRFGGEGRSGGYTF. The DNA for the CDR3 is TGTGCCAGCCAAAGGTTCGGGGGAGAGGGTCGGAGCGGAGGCTACACCTTC.

The chain is built from TRBV13 and TRBJ1-4; D gene unclear. Per the germline V gene, CDR1 is PRHDT and CDR2 is FYEKMQ (reference sequence). This CDR3 region has 13 residues. Trimming shortened V by 0 bases and J by 7 bases, and 6 bases separated the two germline ends. DNA for the CDR3: TGTGCCAGCAGCTTAGGGATGAGTGAAAAACTGTTTTTT. It specifies CASSLGMSEKLFF.

The gene calls are TRBV18 and TRBJ2-1; 11 bases match TRBD2. This CDR3 has 16 amino acids. Germline assignment: CDR1 KGHSH and CDR2 LQKENI. The V and J ends lost 0 bases and 9 bases, in that order; junction bases with no gene match: 7. For the CDR3, the DNA is TGTGCCAGCTCACCACCTAGCGGGGGGGTATCAGGTGAGCAGTTCTTC. Protein sequence: CASSPPSGGVSGEQFF. Combining the CDR3 with reference TRBV18 and TRBJ2-1 gives the whole variable domain NAGVMQNPRHLVRRRGQEARLRCSPMKGHSHVYWYRQLPEEGLKFMVYLQKENIIDESGMPKERFSAEFPKEGPSILRIQQVVRGDSAAYFCASSPPSGGVSGEQFFGPGTRLTVL.

The chain recombines TRBV11-2 with TRBJ2-1; TRBD1 is a possible D gene (6 bases). Trimming stripped 5 bases from V and 5 bases from J, with 16 bases between. This CDR3 contains 15 residues. The germline CDR1 and CDR2 sequences are SGHAT and FQNNGV. The CDR3 protein is CASSQRQESHNEQFF. The CDR3 DNA is TGTGCCAGCAGCCAGAGACAGGAGAGTCACAATGAGCAGTTCTTC.

At least ten counts were recorded for this clonotype. This may be a read error, as it is one base from a much larger clone. This chain joins TRBV20-1 and TRBJ1-1; D unresolved. Germline CDR1 and CDR2: DFQATT and SNEGSKA (reference sequence). With 0 bases removed from V and 1 base from J, the gap between germline ends came to 3 bases. CDR3 size: 12 residues. CDR3 sequence (DNA): TGCAGTGCTAGAGAGGGGAACACTGAAGCTTTCTTT. Residues: CSAREGNTEAFF.

This clonotype appeared a few times. The chain joins TRBV12-3 or TRBV12-4 to TRBJ2-1, with a weak D call TRBD2 (6 bases). This CDR3 comprises 14 residues. The V end was cut by 7 bases, the J end by 11 bases, with 21 bases between. The CDR3 reads CASNPGPGTAQQFF. The CDR3 region has the DNA TGTGCCAGCAACCCTGGGCCGGGGACTGCCCAGCAGTTCTTC.

V gene TRBV4-1 combines with J gene TRBJ1-2; D unclear. Per the germline V gene, CDR1 is MGHRA and CDR2 is YSYEKL. Trimming took 2 bases from V and 2 from J, leaving 9 bases between them. The CDR3 length is 14 residues. In DNA form, the CDR3 reads TGCGCCAGCAGCCAACCGACACGGAACTATGGCTACACCTTC. It encodes CASSQPTRNYGYTF.